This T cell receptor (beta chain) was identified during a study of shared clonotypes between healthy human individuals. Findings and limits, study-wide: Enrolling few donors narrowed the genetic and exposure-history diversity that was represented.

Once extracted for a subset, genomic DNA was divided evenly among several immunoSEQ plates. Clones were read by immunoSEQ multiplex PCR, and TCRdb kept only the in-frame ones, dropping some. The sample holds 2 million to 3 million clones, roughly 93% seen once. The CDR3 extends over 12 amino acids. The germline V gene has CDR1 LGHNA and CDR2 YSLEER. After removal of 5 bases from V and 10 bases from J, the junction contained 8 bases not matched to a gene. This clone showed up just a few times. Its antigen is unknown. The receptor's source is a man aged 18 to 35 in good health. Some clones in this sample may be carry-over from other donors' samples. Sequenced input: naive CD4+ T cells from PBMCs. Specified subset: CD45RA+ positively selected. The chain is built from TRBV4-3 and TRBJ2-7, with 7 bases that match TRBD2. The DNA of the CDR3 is TGCGCCAGCAGCAAAGTCGGGGGGAAACAGTACTTC. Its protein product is CASSKVGGKQYF.